This TCR beta chain was identified in a study of OX40 agonist ivuxolimab in advanced cancers. Germline CDR1 is SGDLS and CDR2 is YYNGEE. The CDR3 is 13 residues long. V lost 8 bases and J lost 1, with 10 bases in between. Sequenced by immunoSEQ multiplex PCR; TCRdb stores in-frame clones only, minus some. The data hold about 7,800 clones, with around 73% observed a single time. The source was CD4+ or CD8+ T cells sorted from blood, collected in a trial of the OX40 agonist ivuxolimab. The rearrangement joins TRBV9 to TRBJ1-3; D may be TRBD1 (5 bases). This clonotype was sampled from an adult with an advanced solid tumor such as melanoma, head and neck, liver or kidney cancer. The CDR3 nucleotides are TGTGCCAGTAAACCAGGGTCTGGAAACACCATATATTTT. Amino acid sequence: CASKPGSGNTIYF.